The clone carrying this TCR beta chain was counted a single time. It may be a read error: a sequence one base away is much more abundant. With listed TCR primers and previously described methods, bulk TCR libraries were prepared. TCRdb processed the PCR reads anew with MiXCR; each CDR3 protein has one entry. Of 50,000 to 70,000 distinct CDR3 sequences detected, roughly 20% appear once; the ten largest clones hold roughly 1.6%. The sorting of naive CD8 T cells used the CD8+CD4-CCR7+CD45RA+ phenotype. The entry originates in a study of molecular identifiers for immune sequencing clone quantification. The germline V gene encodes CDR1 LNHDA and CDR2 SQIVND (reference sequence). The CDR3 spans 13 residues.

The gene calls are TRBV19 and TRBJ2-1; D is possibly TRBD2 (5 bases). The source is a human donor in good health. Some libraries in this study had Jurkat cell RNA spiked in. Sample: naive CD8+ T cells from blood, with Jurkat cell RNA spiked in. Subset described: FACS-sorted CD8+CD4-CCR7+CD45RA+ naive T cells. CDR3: CASSIARGNEQIF. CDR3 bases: TGTGCCAGTAGTATCGCTAGAGGGAATGAGCAGATCTTC.